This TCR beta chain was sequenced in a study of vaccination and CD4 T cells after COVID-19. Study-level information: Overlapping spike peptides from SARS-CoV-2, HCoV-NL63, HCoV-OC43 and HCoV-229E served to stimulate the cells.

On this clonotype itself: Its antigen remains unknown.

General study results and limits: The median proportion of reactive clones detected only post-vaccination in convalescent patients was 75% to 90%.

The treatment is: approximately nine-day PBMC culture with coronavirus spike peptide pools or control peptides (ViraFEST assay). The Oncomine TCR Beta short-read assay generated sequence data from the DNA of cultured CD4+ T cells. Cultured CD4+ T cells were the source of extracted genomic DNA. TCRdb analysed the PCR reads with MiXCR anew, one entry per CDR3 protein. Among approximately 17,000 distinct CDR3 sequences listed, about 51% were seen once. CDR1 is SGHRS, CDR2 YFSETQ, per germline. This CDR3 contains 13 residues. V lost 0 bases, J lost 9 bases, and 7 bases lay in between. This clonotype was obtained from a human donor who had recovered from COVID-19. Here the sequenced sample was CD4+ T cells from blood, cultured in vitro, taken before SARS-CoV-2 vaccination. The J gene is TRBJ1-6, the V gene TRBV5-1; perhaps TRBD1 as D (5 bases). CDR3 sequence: CASSLERGSPLHF. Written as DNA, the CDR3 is TGCGCCAGCAGCTTGGAAAGGGGTTCACCCCTCCACTTT.